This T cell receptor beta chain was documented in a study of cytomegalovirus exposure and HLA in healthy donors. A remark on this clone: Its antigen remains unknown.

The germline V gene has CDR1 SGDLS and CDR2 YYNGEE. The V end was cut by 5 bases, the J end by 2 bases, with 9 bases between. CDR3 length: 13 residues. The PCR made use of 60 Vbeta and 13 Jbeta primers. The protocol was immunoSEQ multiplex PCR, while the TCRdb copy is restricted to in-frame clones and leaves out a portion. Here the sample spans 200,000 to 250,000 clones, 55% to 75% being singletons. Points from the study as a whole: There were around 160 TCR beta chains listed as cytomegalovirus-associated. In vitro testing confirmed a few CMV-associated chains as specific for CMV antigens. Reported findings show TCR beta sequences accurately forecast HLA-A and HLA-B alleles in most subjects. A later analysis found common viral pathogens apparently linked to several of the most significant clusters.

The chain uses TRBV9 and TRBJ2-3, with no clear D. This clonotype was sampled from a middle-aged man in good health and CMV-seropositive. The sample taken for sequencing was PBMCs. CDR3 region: CASRGEFTDTQYF. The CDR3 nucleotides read TGTGCCAGCAGGGGCGAGTTCACAGATACGCAGTATTTT.